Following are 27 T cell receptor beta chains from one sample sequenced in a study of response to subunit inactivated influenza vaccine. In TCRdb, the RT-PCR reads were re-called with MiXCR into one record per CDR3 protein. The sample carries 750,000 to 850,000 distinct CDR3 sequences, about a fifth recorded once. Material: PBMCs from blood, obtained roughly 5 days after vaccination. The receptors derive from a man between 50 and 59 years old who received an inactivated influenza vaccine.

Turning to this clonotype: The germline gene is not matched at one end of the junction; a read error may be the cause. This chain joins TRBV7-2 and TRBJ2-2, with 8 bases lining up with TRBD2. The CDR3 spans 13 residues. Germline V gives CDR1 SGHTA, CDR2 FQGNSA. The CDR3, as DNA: TGCAGCAGCCGGGAGGGCCCGGCCGGGGAGCTGTTTTTT. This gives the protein CSSREGPAGELFF.

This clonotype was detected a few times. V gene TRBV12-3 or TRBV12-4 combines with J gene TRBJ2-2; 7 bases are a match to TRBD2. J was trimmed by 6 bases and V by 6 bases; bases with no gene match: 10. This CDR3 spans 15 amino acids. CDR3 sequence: CASSRSGEPSGELFF. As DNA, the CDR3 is TGTGCCAGCAGCAGAAGCGGGGAGCCTTCCGGGGAGCTGTTTTTT.

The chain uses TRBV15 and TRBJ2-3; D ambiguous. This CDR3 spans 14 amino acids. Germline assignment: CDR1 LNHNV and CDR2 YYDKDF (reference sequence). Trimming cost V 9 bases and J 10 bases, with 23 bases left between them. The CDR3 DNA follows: TGTGCCACGTCGCTGGGGAACGCTGCCCCTGCGCAGTATTTT. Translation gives CATSLGNAAPAQYF.

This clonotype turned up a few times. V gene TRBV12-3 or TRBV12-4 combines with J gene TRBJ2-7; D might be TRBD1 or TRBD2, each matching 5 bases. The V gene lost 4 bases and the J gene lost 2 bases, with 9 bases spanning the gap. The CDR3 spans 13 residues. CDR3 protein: CASSWDGPYEQYF. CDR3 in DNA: TGTGCCAGCAGTTGGGACGGGCCCTACGAGCAGTACTTC.

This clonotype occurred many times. CDR3 residues: CATSSGDTDTQYF. In DNA, the CDR3 is TGTGCCACCTCTTCGGGGGATACAGATACGCAGTATTTT. The gene calls are TRBV10-3 and TRBJ2-3, with D possibly TRBD2 on 6 matching bases. Germline values: CDR1 ENHRY, CDR2 SYGVKD. CDR3 length: 13 residues. The V end was cut by 10 bases, the J end by 3 bases, with 14 bases between.

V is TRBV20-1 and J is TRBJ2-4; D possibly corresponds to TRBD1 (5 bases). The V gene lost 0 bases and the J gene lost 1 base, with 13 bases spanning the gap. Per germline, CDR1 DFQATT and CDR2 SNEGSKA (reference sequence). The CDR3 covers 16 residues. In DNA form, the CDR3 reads TGCAGTGCTAGAGATGGGGCAGAGTCGGCCAAAAACATTCAGTACTTC. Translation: CSARDGAESAKNIQYF.

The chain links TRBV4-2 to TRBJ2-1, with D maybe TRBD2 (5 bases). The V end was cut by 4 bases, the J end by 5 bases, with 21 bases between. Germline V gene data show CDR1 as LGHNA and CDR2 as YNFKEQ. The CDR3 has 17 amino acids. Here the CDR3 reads CASSLYVGGRGDNEQFF. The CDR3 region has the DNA TGTGCCAGCAGCCTTTATGTAGGTGGGAGAGGAGACAATGAGCAGTTCTTC.

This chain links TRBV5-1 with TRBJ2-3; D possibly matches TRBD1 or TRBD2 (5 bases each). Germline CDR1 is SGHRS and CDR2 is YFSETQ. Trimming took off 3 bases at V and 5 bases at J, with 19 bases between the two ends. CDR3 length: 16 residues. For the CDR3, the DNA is TGCGCCAGCAGCTCCGATGGGGGAAGCCTGTTAGATACGCAGTATTTT. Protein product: CASSSDGGSLLDTQYF.

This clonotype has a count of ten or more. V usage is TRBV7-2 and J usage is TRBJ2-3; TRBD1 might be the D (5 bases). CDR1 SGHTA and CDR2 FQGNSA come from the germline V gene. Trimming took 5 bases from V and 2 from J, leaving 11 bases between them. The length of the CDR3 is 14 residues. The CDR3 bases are TGTGCCAGCAGCACGCGACAGCCCACAGATACGCAGTATTTT. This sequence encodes CASSTRQPTDTQYF.

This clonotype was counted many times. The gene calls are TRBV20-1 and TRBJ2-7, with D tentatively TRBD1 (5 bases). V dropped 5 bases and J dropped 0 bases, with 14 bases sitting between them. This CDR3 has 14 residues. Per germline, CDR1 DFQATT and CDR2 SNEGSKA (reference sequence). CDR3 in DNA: TGCAGTGCTTTAGGACATTCGAGCTCCTACGAGCAGTACTTC. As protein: CSALGHSSSYEQYF.

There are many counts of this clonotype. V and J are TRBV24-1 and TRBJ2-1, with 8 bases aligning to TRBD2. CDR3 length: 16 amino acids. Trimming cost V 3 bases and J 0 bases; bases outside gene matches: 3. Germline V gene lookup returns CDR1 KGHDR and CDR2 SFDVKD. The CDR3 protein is CATSDISGSSYNEQFF. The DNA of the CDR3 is TGTGCCACCAGTGATATAAGCGGGAGCTCCTACAATGAGCAGTTCTTC.

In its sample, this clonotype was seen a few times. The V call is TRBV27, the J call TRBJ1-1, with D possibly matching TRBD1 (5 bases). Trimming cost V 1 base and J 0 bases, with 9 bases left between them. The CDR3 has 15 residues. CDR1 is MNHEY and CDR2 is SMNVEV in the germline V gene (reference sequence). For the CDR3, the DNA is TGTGCCAGCAGTTTATTGGCAGGGTTGAACACTGAAGCTTTCTTT. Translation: CASSLLAGLNTEAFF.

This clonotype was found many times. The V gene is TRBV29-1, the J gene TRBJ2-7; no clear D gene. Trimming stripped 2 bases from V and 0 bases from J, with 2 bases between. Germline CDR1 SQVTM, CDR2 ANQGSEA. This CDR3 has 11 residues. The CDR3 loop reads CSVENSYEQYF. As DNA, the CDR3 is TGCAGCGTTGAAAACTCCTACGAGCAGTACTTC.

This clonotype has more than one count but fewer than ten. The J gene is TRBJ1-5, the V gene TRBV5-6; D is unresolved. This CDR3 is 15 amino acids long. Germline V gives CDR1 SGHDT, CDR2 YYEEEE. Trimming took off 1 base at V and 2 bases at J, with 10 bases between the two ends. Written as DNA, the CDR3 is TGTGCCAGCAGCTTGAGTCCCTTGGGCAATCAGCCCCAGCATTTT. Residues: CASSLSPLGNQPQHF.

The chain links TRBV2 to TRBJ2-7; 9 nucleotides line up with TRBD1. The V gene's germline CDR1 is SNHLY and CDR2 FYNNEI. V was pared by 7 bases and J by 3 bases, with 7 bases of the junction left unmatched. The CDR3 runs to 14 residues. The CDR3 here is CASNGQGYHYEQYF. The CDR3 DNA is TGTGCCAGCAATGGACAGGGGTACCACTACGAGCAGTACTTC. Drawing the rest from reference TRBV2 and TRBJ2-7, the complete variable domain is EPEVTQTPSHQVTQMGQEVILRCVPISNHLYFYWYRQILGQKVEFLVSFYNNEISEKSEIFDDQFSVERPDGSNFTLKIRSTKLEDSAMYFCASNGQGYHYEQYFGPGTRLTVT.

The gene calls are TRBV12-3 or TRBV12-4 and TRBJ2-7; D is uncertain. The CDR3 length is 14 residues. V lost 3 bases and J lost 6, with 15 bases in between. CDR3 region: CASSFSVVGVEQYF. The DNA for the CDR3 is TGTGCCAGCAGTTTTTCTGTGGTTGGGGTCGAGCAGTACTTC.

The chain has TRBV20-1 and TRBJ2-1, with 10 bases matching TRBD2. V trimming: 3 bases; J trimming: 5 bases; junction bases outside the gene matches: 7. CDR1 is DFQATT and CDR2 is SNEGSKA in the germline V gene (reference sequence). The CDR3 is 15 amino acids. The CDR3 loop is CSASAASGGNNEQFF. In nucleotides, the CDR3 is TGCAGTGCTAGTGCGGCTAGCGGGGGTAACAATGAGCAGTTCTTC.

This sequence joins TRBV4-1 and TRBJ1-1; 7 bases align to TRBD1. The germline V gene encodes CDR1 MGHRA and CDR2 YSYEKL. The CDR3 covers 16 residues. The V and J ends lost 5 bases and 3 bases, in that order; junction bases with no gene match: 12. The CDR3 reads CASSKGAVGKDTEAFF. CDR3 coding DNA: TGCGCCAGCAGCAAGGGGGCAGTCGGGAAGGACACTGAAGCTTTCTTT.

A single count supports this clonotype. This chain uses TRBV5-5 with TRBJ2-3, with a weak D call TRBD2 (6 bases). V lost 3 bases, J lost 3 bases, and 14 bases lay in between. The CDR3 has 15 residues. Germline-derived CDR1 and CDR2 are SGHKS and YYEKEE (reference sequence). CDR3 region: CASSSSRRGTDTQYF. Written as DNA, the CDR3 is TGTGCCAGCAGCTCCAGTCGGAGGGGTACAGATACGCAGTATTTT.

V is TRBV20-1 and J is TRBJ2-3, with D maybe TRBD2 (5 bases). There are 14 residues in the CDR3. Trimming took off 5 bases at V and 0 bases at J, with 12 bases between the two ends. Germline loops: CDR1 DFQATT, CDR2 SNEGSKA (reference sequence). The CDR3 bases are TGCAGTGCTCGGCTAGCAGATAGCACAGATACGCAGTATTTT. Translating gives CSARLADSTDTQYF.

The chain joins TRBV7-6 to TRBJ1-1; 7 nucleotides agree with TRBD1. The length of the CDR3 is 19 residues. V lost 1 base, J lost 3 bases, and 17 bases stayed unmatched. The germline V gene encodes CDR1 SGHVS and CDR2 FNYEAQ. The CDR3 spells CASSLDPRNENRGYTEAFF. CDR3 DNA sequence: TGTGCCAGCAGCTTAGATCCCCGAAACGAGAACAGGGGTTACACTGAAGCTTTCTTT.

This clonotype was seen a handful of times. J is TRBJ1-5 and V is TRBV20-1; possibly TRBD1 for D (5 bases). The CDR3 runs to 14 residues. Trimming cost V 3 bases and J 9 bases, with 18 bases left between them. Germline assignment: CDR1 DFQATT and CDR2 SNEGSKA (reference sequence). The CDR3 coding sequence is TGCAGTGCTAGTTTGCGGACGCAGGGTGGGCCCCAGCATTTT. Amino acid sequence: CSASLRTQGGPQHF.

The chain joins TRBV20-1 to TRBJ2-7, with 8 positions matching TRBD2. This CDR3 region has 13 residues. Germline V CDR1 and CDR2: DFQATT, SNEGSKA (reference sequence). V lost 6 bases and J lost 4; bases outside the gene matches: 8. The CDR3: CSAKAGEVYEQYF. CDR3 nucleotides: TGCAGTGCCAAAGCGGGAGAAGTATACGAGCAGTACTTC.

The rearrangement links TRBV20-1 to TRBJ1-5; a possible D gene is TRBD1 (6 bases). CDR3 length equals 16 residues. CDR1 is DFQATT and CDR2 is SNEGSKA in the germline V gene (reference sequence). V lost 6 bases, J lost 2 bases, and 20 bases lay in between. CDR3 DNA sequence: TGCAGTGCCCCCCAGATGGGGGCGTCTGGCAATCAGCCCCAGCATTTT. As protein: CSAPQMGASGNQPQHF.

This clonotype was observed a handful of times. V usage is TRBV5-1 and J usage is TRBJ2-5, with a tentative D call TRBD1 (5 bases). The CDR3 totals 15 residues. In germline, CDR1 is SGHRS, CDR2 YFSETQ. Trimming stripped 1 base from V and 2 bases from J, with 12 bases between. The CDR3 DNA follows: TGCGCCAGCAGCTTGACGTCGAGACAGCAAGAGACCCAGTACTTC. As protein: CASSLTSRQQETQYF. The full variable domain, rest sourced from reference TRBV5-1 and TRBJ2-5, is KAGVTQTPRYLIKTRGQQVTLSCSPISGHRSVSWYQQTPGQGLQFLFEYFSETQRNKGNFPGRFSGRQFSNSRSEMNVSTLELGDSALYLCASSLTSRQQETQYFGPGTRLLVL.

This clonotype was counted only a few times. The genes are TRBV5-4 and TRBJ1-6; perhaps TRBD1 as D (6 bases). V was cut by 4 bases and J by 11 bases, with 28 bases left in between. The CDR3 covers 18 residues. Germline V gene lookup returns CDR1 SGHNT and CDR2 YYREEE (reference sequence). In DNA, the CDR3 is TGTGCCAGCAGCCTCTCCCGCGGGGGCGGCGTGAATTCAGCACCCCTCCACTTT. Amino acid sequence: CASSLSRGGGVNSAPLHF.

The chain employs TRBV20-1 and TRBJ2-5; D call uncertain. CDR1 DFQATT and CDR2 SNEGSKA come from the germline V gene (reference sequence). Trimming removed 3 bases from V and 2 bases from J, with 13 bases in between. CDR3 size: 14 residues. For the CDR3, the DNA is TGCAGTGCTAGTGGCTACCTCCAACAAGAGACCCAGTACTTC. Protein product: CSASGYLQQETQYF.